This TCR beta chain appears in the sequencing data of a study of T cells in women clearing cervical HPV infection. Overall study findings and caveats: CIN3+ cases had significantly higher TCR repertoire richness than controls, but evenness did not differ. Timing of associations relative to infection is unclear; T-cell subsets were not isolated. TRBV6-7 relative abundance averaged approximately 0.11% in cases and 0.15% to 0.2% in controls.

Points on this clone: The target antigen is unknown. The CDR3 end is not reached by the read, which stops 3 residues before it; the germline J gene fills it in.

Assay: immunoSEQ multiplex PCR; the TCRdb copy retains only in-frame clones and omits some. The sample's table shows some 39,000 clones. V gave up 4 bases and J gave up 0 bases; unmatched junction bases: 4. This CDR3 contains 15 residues. Germline CDR1 SGHRS, CDR2 YFSETQ. This sequence originates from a woman aged 18 to 75 with a cervical HPV16 infection that either progressed to CIN3+ or cleared (not recorded which). Sequenced: blood buffy coat. The chain links TRBV5-1 to TRBJ2-1; TRBD1 agrees at 7 bases. The sequenced CDR3 bases are TGCGCCAGCAGCGCGACAGGGAGCTCCTACAATGAG. It codes for CASSATGSSYNE. The entire CDR3 protein is CASSATGSSYNEQFF.